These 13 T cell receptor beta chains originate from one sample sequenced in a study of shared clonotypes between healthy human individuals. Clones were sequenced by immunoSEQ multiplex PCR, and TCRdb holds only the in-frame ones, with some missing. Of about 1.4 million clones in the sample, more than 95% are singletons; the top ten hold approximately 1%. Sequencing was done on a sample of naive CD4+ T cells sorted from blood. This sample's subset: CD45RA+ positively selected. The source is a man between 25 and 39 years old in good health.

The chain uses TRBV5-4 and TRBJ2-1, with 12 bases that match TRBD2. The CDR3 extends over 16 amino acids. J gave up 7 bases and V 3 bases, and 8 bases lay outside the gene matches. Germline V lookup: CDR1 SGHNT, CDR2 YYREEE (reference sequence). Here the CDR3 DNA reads TGTGCCAGCAGCTCGCCGACTAGCGGGAGAAGGAATGAGCAGTTCTTC. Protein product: CASSSPTSGRRNEQFF.

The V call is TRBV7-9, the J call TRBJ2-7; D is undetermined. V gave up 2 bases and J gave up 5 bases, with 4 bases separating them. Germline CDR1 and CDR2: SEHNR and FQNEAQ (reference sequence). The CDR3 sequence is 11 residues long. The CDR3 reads CASSLSDEQYF. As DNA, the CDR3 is TGTGCCAGCAGCTTATCGGACGAGCAGTACTTC.

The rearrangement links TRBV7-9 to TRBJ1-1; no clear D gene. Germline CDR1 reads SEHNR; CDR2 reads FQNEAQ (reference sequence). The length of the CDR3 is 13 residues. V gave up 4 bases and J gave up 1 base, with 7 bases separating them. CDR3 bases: TGTGCCAGCAGCTCCCAGACGAACACTGAAGCTTTCTTT. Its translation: CASSSQTNTEAFF.

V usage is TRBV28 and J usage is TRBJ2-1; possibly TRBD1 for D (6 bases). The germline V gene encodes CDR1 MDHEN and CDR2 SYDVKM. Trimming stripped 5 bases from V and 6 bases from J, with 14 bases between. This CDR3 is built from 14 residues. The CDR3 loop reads CASSDRYEANEQFF. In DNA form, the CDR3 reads TGTGCCAGCAGTGACAGGTACGAGGCCAATGAGCAGTTCTTC. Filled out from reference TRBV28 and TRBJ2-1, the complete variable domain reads DVKVTQSSRYLVKRTGEKVFLECVQDMDHENMFWYRQDPGLGLRLIYFSYDVKMKEKGDIPEGYSVSREKKERFSLILESASTNQTSMYLCASSDRYEANEQFFGPGTRLTVL.

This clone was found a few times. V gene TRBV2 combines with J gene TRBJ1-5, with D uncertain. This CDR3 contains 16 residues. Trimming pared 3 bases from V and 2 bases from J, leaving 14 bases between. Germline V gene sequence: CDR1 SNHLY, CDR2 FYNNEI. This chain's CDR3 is CASSDWRGRGNQPQHF. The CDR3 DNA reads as TGTGCCAGCAGTGATTGGAGAGGGAGGGGCAATCAGCCCCAGCATTTT.

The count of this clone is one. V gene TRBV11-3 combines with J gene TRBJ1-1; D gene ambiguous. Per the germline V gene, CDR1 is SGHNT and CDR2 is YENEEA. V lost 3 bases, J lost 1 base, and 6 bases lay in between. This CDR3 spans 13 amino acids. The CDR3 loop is CASSFGQNTEAFF. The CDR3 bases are TGTGCCAGCAGCTTTGGTCAGAACACTGAAGCTTTCTTT. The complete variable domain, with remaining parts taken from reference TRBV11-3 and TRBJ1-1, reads EAGVVQSPRYKIIEKKQPVAFWCNPISGHNTLYWYLQNLGQGPELLIRYENEEAVDDSQLPKDRFSAERLKGVDSTLKIQPAELGDSAVYLCASSFGQNTEAFFGQGTRLTVV.

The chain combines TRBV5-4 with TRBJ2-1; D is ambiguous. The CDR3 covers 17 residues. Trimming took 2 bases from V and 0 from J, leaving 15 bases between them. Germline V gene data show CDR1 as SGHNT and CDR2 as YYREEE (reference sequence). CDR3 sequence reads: CASSFAHTFSSYNEQFF. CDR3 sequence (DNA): TGTGCCAGCAGCTTCGCACATACGTTTAGCTCCTACAATGAGCAGTTCTTC.

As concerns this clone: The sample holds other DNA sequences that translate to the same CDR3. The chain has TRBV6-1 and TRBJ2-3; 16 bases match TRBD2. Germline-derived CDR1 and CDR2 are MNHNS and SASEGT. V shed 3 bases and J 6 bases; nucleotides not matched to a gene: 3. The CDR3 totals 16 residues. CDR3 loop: CASSEPGLAGGDTQYF. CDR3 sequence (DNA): TGTGCCAGCAGTGAGCCGGGACTAGCGGGAGGGGATACGCAGTATTTT.

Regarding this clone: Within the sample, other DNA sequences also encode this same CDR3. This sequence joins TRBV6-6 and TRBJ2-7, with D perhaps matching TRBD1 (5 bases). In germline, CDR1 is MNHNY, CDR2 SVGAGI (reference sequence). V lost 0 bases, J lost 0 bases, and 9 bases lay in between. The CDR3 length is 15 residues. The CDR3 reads CASSYSKTASYEQYF. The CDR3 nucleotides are TGTGCCAGCAGTTACTCTAAGACAGCCTCCTACGAGCAGTACTTC.

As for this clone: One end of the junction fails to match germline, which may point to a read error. The CDR3 is CASSSVGGPTF. CDR3 in DNA: TGTGCCAGCAGCTCGGTCGGGGGACCAACCTTC. The chain carries TRBV7-9 and TRBJ2-4; weak D call: TRBD2 (6 bases). The CDR3 length is 11 residues. From germline, CDR1 is SEHNR and CDR2 FQNEAQ (reference sequence).

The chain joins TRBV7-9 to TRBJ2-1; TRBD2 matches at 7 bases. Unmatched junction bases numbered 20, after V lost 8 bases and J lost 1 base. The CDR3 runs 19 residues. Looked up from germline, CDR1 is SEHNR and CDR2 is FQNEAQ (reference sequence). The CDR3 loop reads CASGWTIGQSSGSYNEQFF. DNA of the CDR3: TGTGCCAGCGGGTGGACTATCGGCCAGAGTAGCGGGTCCTACAATGAGCAGTTCTTC.

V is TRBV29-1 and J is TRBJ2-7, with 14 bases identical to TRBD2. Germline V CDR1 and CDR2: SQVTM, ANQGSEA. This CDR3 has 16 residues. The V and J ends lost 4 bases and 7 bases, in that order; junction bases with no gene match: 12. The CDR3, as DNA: TGCAGCGTTGGGGGACTAGCGGGAGCCCACGGTGGTGAGCAGTACTTC. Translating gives CSVGGLAGAHGGEQYF.

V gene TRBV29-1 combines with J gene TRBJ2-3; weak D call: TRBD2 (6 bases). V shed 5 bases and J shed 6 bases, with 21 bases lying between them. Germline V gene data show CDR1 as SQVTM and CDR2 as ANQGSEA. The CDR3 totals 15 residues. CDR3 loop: CSVRRRTGVLDTQYF. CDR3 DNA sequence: TGCAGCGTTCGCCGCCGGACGGGGGTCCTGGATACGCAGTATTTT.